The source of this T cell receptor beta chain is a study of T cells in localized non-small cell lung cancer. Whole-study findings and limits: Clonality of T cells reached its maximum in uninvolved adjacent lung, surpassing tumor.

In regard to this clone: The target antigen is unknown.

The data were produced by immunoSEQ multiplex PCR, yet TCRdb's version contains in-frame clones alone and is incomplete. The repertoire holds tens of thousands of clones, with approximately 91% as singletons. Trimming removed 6 bases from V and 5 bases from J, with 11 bases in between. Germline V gene lookup returns CDR1 MNHEY and CDR2 SMNVEV (reference sequence). This CDR3 comprises 14 residues. Sequencing used peripheral blood, obtained before any cancer treatment. The source is a male donor aged 60 or over with stage I lung adenocarcinoma. This chain joins TRBV27 and TRBJ1-6; a weak D match, TRBD1 (6 bases). The CDR3 spells CASSPQGNNSPLHF. DNA for the CDR3: TGTGCCAGCAGCCCACAGGGAAATAATTCACCCCTCCACTTT.